Described below is a single T cell receptor (beta chain) sequence and its context. Its specificity is unknown. Specified treatment: roughly ten-day PBMC culture with coronavirus spike peptide pools or control peptides (ViraFEST assay). Days 3 and 7 were when half the medium was replaced with fresh IL-2 medium. Sequencing of the DNA from cultured CD4+ T cells was carried out with the Oncomine TCR Beta short-read assay. A single record per CDR3 protein comes from TCRdb applying MiXCR to the PCR reads. Counted here are several thousand distinct CDR3 sequences, about 79% occurring once; the ten biggest clones make up 33%. From germline, CDR1 is GTSNPN and CDR2 SVGIG (reference sequence). V dropped 5 bases and J dropped 2 bases, with 7 bases sitting between them. The length of the CDR3 is 11 residues. The data are from a study of vaccination and CD4 T cells after COVID-19. At the level of the study: Vaccination of participants consisted of two doses of either BNT162b2 or mRNA-1273 vaccine. Control cultures received a CEFX pool, an HIV-1 Nef pool, or no peptide.

The gene calls are TRBV30 and TRBJ2-7; D is ambiguous. The sequencing input was CD4+ T cells from blood, cultured in vitro. This TCR was sampled from a human donor who had recovered from COVID-19. CDR3 sequence reads: CAWGAPYEQYF. DNA of the CDR3: TGTGCCTGGGGCGCCCCCTACGAGCAGTACTTC.